This T cell receptor (beta chain) was observed in a study of blood T cell repertoires in COVID-19. This CDR3 comprises 14 residues. Germline V gives CDR1 ENHRY, CDR2 SYGVKD. With 7 bases clipped from V and 2 bases from J, the junction kept 5 bases outside the gene matches. TCRdb's table, derived via immunoSEQ multiplex PCR, lists solely in-frame clones and lacks some. This sample has fewer than 350,000 clones, with about 90% found just once. V gene TRBV10-3 combines with J gene TRBJ2-3; TRBD1 aligns across 8 bases. Sequences were obtained from peripheral blood. This TCR derives from a woman in her fifties or sixties who had recovered from COVID-19. The CDR3 DNA follows: TGTGCCATCAAACCGACAGGGGACACAGATACGCAGTATTTT. It encodes CAIKPTGDTDTQYF.